This record covers a single T cell receptor (beta chain). Its antigen remains unidentified. PBMCs were collected from a roughly 9.7 ml volume of fresh peripheral blood. This entry is derived from a study of T cells in Graves' hyperthyroidism and ophthalmopathy. Study background: Blood was drawn when the patient was first diagnosed and still untreated.

Study-wide points: Most thyroid-expanded clonotypes above 0.001 were also found in blood. Ophthalmopathy stood apart from stable hyperthyroidism in a 13 V-J model.

Trimming cost V 6 bases and J 10 bases, with 12 bases left between them. Germline-derived CDR1 and CDR2 are SGHDN and FVKESK. The CDR3 spans 11 residues. Authors of the study amplified TCR beta CDR3 regions from RNA transcripts. When the TCR CDR3 underwent first-round RT-PCR, the HTBI primer set was used. One entry per CDR3 protein results from TCRdb running MiXCR on the multiplex PCR reads. The sample has around 490,000 distinct CDR3 sequences; nearly 20% are singletons. Sequencing used blood. This receptor was identified in a man aged 35 to 55 with Graves' ophthalmopathy. V is TRBV14 and J is TRBJ1-1, with D hard to call. The CDR3 bases are TGTGCCAGCAGGACGGGATTTTTAGCTTTCTTT. It yields the protein CASRTGFLAFF.